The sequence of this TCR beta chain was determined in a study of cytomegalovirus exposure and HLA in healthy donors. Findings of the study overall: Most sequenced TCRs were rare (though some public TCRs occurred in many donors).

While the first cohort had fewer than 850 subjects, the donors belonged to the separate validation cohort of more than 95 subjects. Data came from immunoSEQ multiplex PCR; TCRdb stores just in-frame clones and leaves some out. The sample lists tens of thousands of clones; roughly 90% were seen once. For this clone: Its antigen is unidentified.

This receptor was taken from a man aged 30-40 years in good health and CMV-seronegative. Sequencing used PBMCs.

The DNA of the CDR3 is TGTGCCAGCAGTTACTCAGGGGGGGCCTCCTACAATGAGCAGTTCTTC. Translating gives CASSYSGGASYNEQFF. The chain recombines TRBV6-5 with TRBJ2-1, with TRBD2 as a possible D gene (7 bases). Trimming removed 0 bases at V and 0 bases at J, with 9 bases between. Germline V CDR1 and CDR2: MNHEY, SVGAGI. The CDR3 is 16 amino acids.